This TCR beta chain was sequenced for a study of shared clonotypes between healthy human individuals. Study context: The composition of the donors was a couple of women and a few men aged 18 to 49.

Naive-designated CD8 cells lacked CD45RO, were positively enriched for CCR7, and omitted terminally differentiated effector memory CD45RA+ cells. Only Caucasian adults living in Nashville, Tennessee served as donors. Method: immunoSEQ multiplex PCR; TCRdb's copy keeps in-frame clones and lacks some. The sample carries around 2,000,000 clones, about 95% recorded once. Study-wide results and limits: Naive subsets typically showed greater estimated richness than memory subsets.

Details on this clone: Its antigen is still unknown.

The CDR3 loop spans 16 amino acids. Germline CDR1 and CDR2: MGHRA and YSYEKL. The V and J ends lost 1 base and 5 bases respectively, with 15 bases between them. The sequenced material came from naive CD8+ T cells sorted from blood. V is TRBV4-1 and J is TRBJ1-5, with D unclear. The receptor comes from a man younger than 35 in good health. The CDR3 spells CASSQGTSGSHQPQHF. DNA of the CDR3: TGCGCCAGCAGCCAAGGGACTTCGGGGAGCCATCAGCCCCAGCATTTT.